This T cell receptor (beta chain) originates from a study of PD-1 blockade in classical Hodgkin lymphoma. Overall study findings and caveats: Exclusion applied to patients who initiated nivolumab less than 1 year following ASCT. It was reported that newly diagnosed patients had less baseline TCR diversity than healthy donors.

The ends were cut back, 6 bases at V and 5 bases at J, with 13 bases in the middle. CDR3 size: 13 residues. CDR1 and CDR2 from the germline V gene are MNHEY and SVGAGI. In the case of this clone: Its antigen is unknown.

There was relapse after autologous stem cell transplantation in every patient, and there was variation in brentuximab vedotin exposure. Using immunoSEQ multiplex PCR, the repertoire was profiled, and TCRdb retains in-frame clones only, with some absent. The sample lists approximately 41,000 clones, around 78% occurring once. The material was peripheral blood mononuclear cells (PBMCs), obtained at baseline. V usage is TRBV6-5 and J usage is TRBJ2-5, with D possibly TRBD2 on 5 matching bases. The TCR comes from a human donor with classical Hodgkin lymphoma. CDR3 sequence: CASSLARSETQYF. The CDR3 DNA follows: TGTGCCAGCAGCCTAGCCCGGTCGGAGACCCAGTACTTC.